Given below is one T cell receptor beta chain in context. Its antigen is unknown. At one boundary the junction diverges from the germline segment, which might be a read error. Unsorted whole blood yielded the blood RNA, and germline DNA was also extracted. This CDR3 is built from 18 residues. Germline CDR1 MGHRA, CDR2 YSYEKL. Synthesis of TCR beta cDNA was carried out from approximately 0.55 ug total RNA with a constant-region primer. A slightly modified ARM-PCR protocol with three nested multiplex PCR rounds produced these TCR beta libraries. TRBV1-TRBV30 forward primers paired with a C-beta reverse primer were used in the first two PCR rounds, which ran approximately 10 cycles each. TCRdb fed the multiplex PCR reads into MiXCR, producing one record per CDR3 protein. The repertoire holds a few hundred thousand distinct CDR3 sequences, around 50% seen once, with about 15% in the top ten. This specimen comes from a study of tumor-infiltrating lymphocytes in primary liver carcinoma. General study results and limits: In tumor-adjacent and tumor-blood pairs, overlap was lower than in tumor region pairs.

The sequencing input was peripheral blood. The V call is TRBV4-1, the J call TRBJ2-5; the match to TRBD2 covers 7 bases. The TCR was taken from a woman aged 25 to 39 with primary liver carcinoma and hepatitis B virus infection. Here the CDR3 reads CASSQVNMGLSGQGTQYF. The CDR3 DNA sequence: TGCGCCAGCAGCCAAGTAAATATGGGACTAAGCGGCCAAGGGACCCAGTACTTC.